This T cell receptor (beta chain) emerged from a study of Ad26.COV2.S vaccination and SARS-CoV-2 variants. Study as a whole: Participants got Ad26.COV2.S intramuscularly, once or twice 56 days apart.

The CDR3 length is 14 residues. V was clipped by 4 bases and J by 9 bases, with 16 bases between them. The germline CDR1 and CDR2 sequences are SGHAT and FQNNGV. Study conclusions and caveats: Across vaccine and placebo recipients, the breadth of non-spike TCRs was similar.

The assay was immunoSEQ multiplex PCR, and TCRdb's table has in-frame clones only and misses some. The top ten clones hold around 1.8% of a sample with 440,000 or so clones, roughly nine tenths of them seen once. This clone was detected only once. No antigen is known for it. Treatment defined: 15 to 20 received Ad26.COV2.S at low or high dose, single or two shots; a few received placebo; per-sample allocation not given. Sampling occurred on day 63 after the first vaccine or placebo injection. The sequence was collected from a person between 18 and 60 years old who received the Ad26.COV2.S COVID-19 vaccine or a placebo. The V call is TRBV11-2, the J call TRBJ2-1, with D uncertain. The source material was peripheral blood, sampled in a trial of Ad26.COV2.S vaccine versus placebo. Here the CDR3 DNA reads TGTGCCAGCAGCTCCTTTAAAGGTCCAAGTGAGCAGTTCTTC. Its protein product is CASSSFKGPSEQFF.